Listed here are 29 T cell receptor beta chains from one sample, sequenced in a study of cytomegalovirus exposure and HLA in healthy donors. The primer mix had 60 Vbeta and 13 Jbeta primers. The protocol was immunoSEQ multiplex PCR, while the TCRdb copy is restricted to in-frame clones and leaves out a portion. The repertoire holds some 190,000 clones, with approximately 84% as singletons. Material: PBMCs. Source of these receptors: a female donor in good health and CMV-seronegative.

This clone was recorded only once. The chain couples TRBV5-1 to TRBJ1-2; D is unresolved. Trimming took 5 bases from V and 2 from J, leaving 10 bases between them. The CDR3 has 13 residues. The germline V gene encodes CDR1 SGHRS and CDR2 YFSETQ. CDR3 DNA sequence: TGCGCCAGCAGACTAGACGGGAACTATGGCTACACCTTC. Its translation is CASRLDGNYGYTF.

CDR3 in DNA: TGTGCCAGCAGCTCGGACACTTACGAGCAGTACTTC. Residues: CASSSDTYEQYF. V is TRBV5-6 and J is TRBJ2-7; tentatively, D is TRBD1 (5 bases). CDR1 and CDR2 (germline): SGHDT, YYEEEE. Trimming stripped 3 bases from V and 4 bases from J, with 8 bases between. The CDR3 consists of 12 residues. The complete variable domain, with remaining parts taken from reference TRBV5-6 and TRBJ2-7, reads DAGVTQSPTHLIKTRGQQVTLRCSPKSGHDTVSWYQQALGQGPQFIFQYYEEEERQRGNFPDRFSGHQFPNYSSELNVNALLLGDSALYLCASSSDTYEQYFGPGTRLTVT.

The DNA of the CDR3 is TGTGCCAGCAGTGAACTAGCAGGGACCACCGGGGAGCTGTTTTTT. As protein: CASSELAGTTGELFF. The chain couples TRBV6-4 to TRBJ2-2, with D perhaps TRBD2 (6 bases). CDR3 size: 15 residues. Between the trimmed V and J ends, which lost 3 bases and 4 bases, there was a span of 12 bases. The germline V gene has CDR1 MRHNA and CDR2 SNTAGT.

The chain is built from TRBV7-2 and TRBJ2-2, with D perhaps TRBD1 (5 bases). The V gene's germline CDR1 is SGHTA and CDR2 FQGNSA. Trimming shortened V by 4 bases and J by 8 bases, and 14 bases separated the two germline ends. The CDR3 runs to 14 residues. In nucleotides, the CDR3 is TGTGCCAGCAGCTCGACGTTAGGGGTTGGGGAGCTGTTTTTT. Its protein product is CASSSTLGVGELFF. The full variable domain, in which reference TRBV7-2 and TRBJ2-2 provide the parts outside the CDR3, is GAGVSQSPSNKVTEKGKDVELRCDPISGHTALYWYRQSLGQGLEFLIYFQGNSAPDKSGLPSDRFSAERTGGSVSTLTIQRTQQEDSAVYLCASSSTLGVGELFFGEGSRLTVL.

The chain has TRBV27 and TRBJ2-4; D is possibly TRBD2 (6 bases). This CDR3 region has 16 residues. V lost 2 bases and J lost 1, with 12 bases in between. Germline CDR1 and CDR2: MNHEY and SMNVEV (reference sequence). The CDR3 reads CASSLQSAGAKNIQYF. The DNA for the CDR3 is TGTGCCAGCAGTTTACAATCGGCGGGGGCCAAAAACATTCAGTACTTC.

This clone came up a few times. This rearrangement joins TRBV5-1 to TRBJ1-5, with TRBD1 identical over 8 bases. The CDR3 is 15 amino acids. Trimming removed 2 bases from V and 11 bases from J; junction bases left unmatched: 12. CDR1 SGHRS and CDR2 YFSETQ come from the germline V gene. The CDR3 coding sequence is TGCGCCAGCAGCTTACGACAGGGGACCAAGCAGGCCCAGCATTTT. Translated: CASSLRQGTKQAQHF.

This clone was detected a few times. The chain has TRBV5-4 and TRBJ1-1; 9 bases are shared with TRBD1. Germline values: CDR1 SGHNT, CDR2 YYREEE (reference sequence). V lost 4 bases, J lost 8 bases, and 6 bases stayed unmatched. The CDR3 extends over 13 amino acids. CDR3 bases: TGTGCCAGCAGCGCGGGACAGGGAAGGGAAGCTTTCTTT. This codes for CASSAGQGREAFF.

CDR3 protein: CASTLPQAQTNEKLFF. The CDR3 DNA sequence: TGTGCCAGCACCCTCCCCCAGGCACAAACTAATGAAAAACTGTTTTTT. V gene TRBV2 combines with J gene TRBJ1-4; D is ambiguous. Germline-derived CDR1 and CDR2 are SNHLY and FYNNEI. V gave up 7 bases and J gave up 1 base, with 16 bases separating them. This CDR3 is 16 amino acids long. Full variable domain (outside the CDR3, taken from reference TRBV2 and TRBJ1-4): EPEVTQTPSHQVTQMGQEVILRCVPISNHLYFYWYRQILGQKVEFLVSFYNNEISEKSEIFDDQFSVERPDGSNFTLKIRSTKLEDSAMYFCASTLPQAQTNEKLFFGSGTQLSVL.

As DNA, the CDR3 is TGTGCCAGCGGCCGGGAGCGGAGGAATGAGCAGTTCTTC. Protein: CASGRERRNEQFF. J is TRBJ2-1 and V is TRBV6-1; D perhaps matches TRBD2 (6 bases). Germline V lookup: CDR1 MNHNS, CDR2 SASEGT. Between the trimmed V and J ends, which lost 8 bases and 7 bases, there was a span of 15 bases. This CDR3 has 13 residues.

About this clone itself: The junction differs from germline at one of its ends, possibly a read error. This CDR3 reads CTSSLGGGTYEQYF. The CDR3 DNA follows: TGTACCAGCAGCTTGGGCGGGGGCACCTACGAGCAGTACTTC. This chain uses TRBV5-5 with TRBJ2-7, with TRBD2 as a possible D gene (7 bases). CDR1 is SGHKS, CDR2 YYEKEE, per germline (reference sequence). The CDR3 extends over 14 amino acids.

CDR3 bases: TGTGCCAGCAGCTTATCCGGGAGGGGGGTCGAGTACGAGCAGTACTTC. Encoded protein: CASSLSGRGVEYEQYF. The chain employs TRBV7-8 and TRBJ2-7, with 8 nucleotides matching TRBD2. Germline trimming cut 2 bases from V and 4 bases from J; bases unmatched to any gene: 10. Germline V lookup: CDR1 SGHVS, CDR2 FQNEAQ. The CDR3 extends over 16 amino acids. Complete variable domain (other parts from reference TRBV7-8 and TRBJ2-7): GAGVSQSPRYKVAKRGQDVALRCDPISGHVSLFWYQQALGQGPEFLTYFQNEAQLDKSGLPSDRFFAERPEGSVSTLKIQRTQQEDSAVYLCASSLSGRGVEYEQYFGPGTRLTVT.

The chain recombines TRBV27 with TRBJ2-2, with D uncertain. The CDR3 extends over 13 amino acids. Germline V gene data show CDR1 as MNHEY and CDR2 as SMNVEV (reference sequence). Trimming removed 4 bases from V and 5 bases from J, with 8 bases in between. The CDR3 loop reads CASSYVETGELFF. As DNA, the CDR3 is TGTGCCAGCAGTTATGTAGAAACCGGGGAGCTGTTTTTT.

DNA for the CDR3: TGTGCCAGCAGCAACAGCGGGAGGGCTTACAATGAGCAGTTCTTC. Encoded protein: CASSNSGRAYNEQFF. The chain carries TRBV9 and TRBJ2-1; the match to TRBD2 covers 10 bases. Trimming at V came to 4 bases and at J to 4 bases, leaving 5 bases not matched to a gene. The CDR3 runs to 15 residues. The germline CDR1 and CDR2 sequences are SGDLS and YYNGEE.

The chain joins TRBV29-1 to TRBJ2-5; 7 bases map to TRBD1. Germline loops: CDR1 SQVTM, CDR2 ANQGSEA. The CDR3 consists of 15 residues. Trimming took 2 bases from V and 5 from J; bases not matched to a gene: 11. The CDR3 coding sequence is TGCAGCGTTGAACGCCCGGCAGGGGGAAGGGAGACCCAGTACTTC. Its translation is CSVERPAGGRETQYF.

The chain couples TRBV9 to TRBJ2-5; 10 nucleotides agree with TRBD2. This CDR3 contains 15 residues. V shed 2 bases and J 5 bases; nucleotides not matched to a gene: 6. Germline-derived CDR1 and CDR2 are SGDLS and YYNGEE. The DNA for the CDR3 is TGTGCCAGCAGCGTGGCTAGCGGGAGAGGTGAGACCCAGTACTTC. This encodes CASSVASGRGETQYF.

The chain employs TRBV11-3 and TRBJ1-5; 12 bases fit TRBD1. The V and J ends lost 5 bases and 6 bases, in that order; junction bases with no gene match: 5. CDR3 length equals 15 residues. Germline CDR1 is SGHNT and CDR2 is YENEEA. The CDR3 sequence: CASSRDRGRGQPQHF. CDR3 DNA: TGTGCCAGCAGCCGGGACAGGGGGCGCGGTCAGCCCCAGCATTTT.

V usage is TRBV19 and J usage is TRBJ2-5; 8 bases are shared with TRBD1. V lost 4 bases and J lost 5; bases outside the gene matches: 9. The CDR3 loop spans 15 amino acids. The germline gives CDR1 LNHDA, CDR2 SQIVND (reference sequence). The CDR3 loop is CASSTAAWTGETQYF. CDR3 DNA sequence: TGTGCCAGTAGTACAGCTGCCTGGACAGGGGAGACCCAGTACTTC.

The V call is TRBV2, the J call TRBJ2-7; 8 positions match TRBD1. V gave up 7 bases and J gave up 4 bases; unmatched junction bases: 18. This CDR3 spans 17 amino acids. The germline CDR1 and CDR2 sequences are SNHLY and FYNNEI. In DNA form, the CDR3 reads TGTGCCAGCACCCCCTATTCAGGAGGGACAGGCGTATACGAGCAGTACTTC. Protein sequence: CASTPYSGGTGVYEQYF.

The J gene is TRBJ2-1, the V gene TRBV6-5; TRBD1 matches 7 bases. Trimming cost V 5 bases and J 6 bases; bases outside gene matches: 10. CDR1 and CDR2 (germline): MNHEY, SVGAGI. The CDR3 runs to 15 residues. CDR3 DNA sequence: TGTGCCAGCAGTCACCGGGACAGCGGACCCAATGAGCAGTTCTTC. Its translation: CASSHRDSGPNEQFF.

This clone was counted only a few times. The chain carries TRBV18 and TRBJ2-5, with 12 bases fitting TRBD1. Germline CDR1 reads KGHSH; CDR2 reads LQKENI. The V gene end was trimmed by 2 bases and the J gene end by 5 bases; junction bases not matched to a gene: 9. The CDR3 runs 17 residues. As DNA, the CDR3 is TGTGCCAGCTCACCATTGGCCCGGGACAGGGGGCGCGAGACCCAGTACTTC. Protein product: CASSPLARDRGRETQYF.

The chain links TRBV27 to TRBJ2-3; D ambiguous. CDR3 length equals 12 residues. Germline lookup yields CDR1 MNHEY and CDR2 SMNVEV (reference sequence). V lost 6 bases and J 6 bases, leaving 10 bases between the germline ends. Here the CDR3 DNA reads TGTGCCAGCAGCCAACCCCGGGATACGCAGTATTTT. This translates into CASSQPRDTQYF.

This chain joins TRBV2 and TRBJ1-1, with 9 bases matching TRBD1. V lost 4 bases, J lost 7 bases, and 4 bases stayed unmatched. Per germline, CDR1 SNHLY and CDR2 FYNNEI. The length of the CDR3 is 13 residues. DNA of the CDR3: TGTGCCAGCAGTGTCACAGGGGGCCGTGAAGCTTTCTTT. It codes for CASSVTGGREAFF. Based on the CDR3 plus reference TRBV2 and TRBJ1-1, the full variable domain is EPEVTQTPSHQVTQMGQEVILRCVPISNHLYFYWYRQILGQKVEFLVSFYNNEISEKSEIFDDQFSVERPDGSNFTLKIRSTKLEDSAMYFCASSVTGGREAFFGQGTRLTVV.

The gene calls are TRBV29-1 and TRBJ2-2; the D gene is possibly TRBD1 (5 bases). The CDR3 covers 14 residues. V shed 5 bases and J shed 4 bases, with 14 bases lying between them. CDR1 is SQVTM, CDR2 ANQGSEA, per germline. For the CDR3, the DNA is TGCAGCGTTCAATCGGCAGGGTTCACCGGGGAGCTGTTTTTT. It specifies CSVQSAGFTGELFF.

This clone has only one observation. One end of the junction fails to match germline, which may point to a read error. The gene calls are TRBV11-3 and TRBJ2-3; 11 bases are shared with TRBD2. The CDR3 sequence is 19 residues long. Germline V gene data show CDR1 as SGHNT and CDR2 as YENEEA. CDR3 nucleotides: TGTGCCAGCAGTTTAGCGGGGGGGCTCTACGTTCATTCCGCGGATACGCAGTATTTT. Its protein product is CASSLAGGLYVHSADTQYF.

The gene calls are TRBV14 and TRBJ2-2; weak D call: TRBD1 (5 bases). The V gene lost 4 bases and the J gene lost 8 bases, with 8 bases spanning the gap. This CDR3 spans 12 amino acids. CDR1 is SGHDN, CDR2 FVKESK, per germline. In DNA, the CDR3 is TGTGCCAGCAGCCCTCACAGGGGGGAGCTGTTTTTT. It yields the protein CASSPHRGELFF. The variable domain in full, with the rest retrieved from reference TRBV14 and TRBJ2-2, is EAGVTQFPSHSVIEKGQTVTLRCDPISGHDNLYWYRRVMGKEIKFLLHFVKESKQDESGMPNNRFLAERTGGTYSTLKVQPAELEDSGVYFCASSPHRGELFFGEGSRLTVL.

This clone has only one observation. CDR3 in amino acids: CASSEGQGRTDTQYF. CDR3 DNA: TGTGCCAGCAGCGAAGGACAGGGGAGGACAGATACGCAGTATTTT. This sequence joins TRBV7-6 and TRBJ2-3, with TRBD1 matching over 9 bases. Trimming removed 5 bases from V and 3 bases from J; junction bases left unmatched: 6. The CDR3 contains 15 residues. Looked up from germline, CDR1 is SGHVS and CDR2 is FNYEAQ.

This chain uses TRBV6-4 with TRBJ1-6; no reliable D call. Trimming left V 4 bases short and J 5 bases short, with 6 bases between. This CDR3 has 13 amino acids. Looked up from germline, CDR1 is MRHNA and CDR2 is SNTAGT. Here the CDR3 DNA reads TGTGCCAGCAGTGTCAGGAATAATTCACCCCTCCACTTT. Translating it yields CASSVRNNSPLHF.

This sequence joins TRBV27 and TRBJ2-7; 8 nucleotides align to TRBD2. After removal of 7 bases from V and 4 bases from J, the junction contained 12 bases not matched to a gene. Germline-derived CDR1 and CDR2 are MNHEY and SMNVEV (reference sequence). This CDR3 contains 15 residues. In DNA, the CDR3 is TGTGCCAGCAATCCTACTAGCGGCGCCCTGTACGAGCAGTACTTC. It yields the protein CASNPTSGALYEQYF.

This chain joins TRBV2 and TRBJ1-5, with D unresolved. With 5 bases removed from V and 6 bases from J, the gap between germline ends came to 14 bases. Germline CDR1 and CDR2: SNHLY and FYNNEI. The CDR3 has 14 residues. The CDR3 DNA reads TGTGCCAGCAGTACTAACGACGGACTTCAGCCCCAGCATTTT. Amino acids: CASSTNDGLQPQHF.